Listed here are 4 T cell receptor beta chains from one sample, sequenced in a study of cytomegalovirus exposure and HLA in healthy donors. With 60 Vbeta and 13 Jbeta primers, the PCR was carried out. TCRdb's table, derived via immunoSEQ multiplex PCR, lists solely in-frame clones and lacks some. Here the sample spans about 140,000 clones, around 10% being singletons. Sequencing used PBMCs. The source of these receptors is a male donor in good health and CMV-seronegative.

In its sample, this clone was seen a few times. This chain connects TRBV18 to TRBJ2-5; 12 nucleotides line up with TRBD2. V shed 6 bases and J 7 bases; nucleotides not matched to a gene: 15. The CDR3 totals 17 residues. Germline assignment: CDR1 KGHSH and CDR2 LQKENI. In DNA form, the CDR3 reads TGTGCCAGCTCCCCAAGCGCTAGCGGGGGGGCAACGGTGACCCAGTACTTC. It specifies CASSPSASGGATVTQYF. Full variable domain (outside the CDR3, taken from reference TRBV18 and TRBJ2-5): NAGVMQNPRHLVRRRGQEARLRCSPMKGHSHVYWYRQLPEEGLKFMVYLQKENIIDESGMPKERFSAEFPKEGPSILRIQQVVRGDSAAYFCASSPSASGGATVTQYFGPGTRLLVL.

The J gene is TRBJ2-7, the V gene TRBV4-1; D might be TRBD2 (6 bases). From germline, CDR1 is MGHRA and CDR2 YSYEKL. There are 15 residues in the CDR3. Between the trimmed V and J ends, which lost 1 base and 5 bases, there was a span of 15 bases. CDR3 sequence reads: CASSQGDSVNHEQYF. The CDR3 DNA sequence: TGCGCCAGCAGCCAAGGGGACTCGGTCAACCACGAGCAGTACTTC.

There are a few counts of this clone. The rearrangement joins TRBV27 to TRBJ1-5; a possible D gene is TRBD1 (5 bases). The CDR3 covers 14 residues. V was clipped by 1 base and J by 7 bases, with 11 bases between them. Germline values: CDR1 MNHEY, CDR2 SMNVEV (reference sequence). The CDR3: CASSLWGGEQPQHF. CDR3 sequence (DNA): TGTGCCAGCAGTTTATGGGGCGGGGAACAGCCCCAGCATTTT.

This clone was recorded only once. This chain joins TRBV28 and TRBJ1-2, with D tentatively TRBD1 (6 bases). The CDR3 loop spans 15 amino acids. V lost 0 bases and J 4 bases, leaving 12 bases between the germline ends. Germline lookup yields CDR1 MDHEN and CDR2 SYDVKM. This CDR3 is CASSLWHREFYGYTF. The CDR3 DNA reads TGTGCCAGCAGTTTATGGCACAGGGAGTTCTATGGCTACACCTTC.